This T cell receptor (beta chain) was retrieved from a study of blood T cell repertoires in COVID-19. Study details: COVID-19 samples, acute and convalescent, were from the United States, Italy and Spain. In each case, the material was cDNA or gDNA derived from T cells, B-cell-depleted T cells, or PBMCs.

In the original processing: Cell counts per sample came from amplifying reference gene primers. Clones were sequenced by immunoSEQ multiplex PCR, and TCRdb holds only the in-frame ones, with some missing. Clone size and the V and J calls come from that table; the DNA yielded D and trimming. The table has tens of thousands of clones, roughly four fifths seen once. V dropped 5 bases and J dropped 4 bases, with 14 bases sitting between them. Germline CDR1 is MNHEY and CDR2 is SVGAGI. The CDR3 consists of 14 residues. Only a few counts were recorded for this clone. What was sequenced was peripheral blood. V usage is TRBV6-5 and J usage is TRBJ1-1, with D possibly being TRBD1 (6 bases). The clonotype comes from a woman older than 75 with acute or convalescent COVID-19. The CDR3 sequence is CASSRGATGTEAFF. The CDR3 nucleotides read TGTGCCAGCAGTCGGGGGGCAACGGGCACTGAAGCTTTCTTT.